The following is a TCR beta chain sequence with its context. Its antigen is undetermined. The repertoire was sequenced with immunoSEQ multiplex PCR; TCRdb's copy has only in-frame clones and lacks some. The repertoire holds about 150,000 clones, with 94% as singletons. The sample comes from a study of OX40 agonist ivuxolimab in advanced cancers. Sampling times: baseline, cycle 4 day 1, cycle 7 day 1. Germline V gives CDR1 SGDLS, CDR2 YYNGEE. Germline trimming cut 0 bases from V and 4 bases from J; bases unmatched to any gene: 5. The CDR3 extends over 15 amino acids. Findings of the study overall: Partial responders treated at 0.1-3.0 mg/kg exhibited clonal expansion among the lowest measured.

This clonotype originated in an adult with an advanced solid tumor such as melanoma, head and neck, liver or kidney cancer. The gene calls are TRBV9 and TRBJ2-7; TRBD1 agrees at 9 bases. Material: CD4+ or CD8+ T cells sorted from blood, obtained in a trial of the OX40 agonist ivuxolimab. DNA for the CDR3: TGTGCCAGCAGCGTAGAACCGGGACAGGGTTACGAGCAGTACTTC. Translated, it gives CASSVEPGQGYEQYF.